This entry concerns a single T cell receptor (beta chain). As yet, its antigen is unknown. This entry comes from a study of cytomegalovirus exposure and HLA in healthy donors. General study findings and limits: One later analysis, an examination of the 90 to 150 validation repertoires, found that first-cohort TCR clusters tended to co-occur in them. The CMV antigen specificity of a few CMV-associated chains was confirmed through in vitro analysis. The study designated about 180 TCR beta chains cytomegalovirus-associated.

The repertoire was sequenced with immunoSEQ multiplex PCR; TCRdb's copy has only in-frame clones and lacks some. The table has about 160,000 clones, around 89% seen once; the top ten hold just under 3%. This sequence was found in a man younger than 35 in good health and CMV-seronegative. Sequencing was done on a sample of PBMCs.

In nucleotides, the CDR3 is TGCGCCAGCGGCGACAGCGCGAACACCGGGGAGCTGTTTTTT. It codes for CASGDSANTGELFF. The chain joins TRBV10-1 to TRBJ2-2; tentatively, D is TRBD1 (5 bases). Trimming cost V 8 bases and J 0 bases, with 10 bases left between them. The CDR3 is 14 residues long. CDR1 WNHNN and CDR2 SYGVQD come from the germline V gene (reference sequence).